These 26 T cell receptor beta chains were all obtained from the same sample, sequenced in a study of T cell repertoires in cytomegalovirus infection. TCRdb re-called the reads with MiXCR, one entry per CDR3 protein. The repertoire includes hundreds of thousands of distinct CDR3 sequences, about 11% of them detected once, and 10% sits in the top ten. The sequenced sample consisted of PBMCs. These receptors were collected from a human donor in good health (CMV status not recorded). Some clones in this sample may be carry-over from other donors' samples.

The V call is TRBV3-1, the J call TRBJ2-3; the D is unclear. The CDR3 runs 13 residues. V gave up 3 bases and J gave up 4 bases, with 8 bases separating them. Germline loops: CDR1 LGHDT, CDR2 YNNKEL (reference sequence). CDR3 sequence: CASSQHAPDTQYF. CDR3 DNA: TGTGCCAGCAGCCAGCATGCGCCAGATACGCAGTATTTT.

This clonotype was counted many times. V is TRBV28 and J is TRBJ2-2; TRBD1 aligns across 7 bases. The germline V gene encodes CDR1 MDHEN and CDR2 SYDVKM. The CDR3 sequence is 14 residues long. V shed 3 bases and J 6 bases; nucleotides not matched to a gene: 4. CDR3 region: CASSLTGRAGELFF. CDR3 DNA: TGTGCCAGCAGTTTGACAGGGCGGGCCGGGGAGCTGTTTTTT. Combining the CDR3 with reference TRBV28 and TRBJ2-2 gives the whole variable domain DVKVTQSSRYLVKRTGEKVFLECVQDMDHENMFWYRQDPGLGLRLIYFSYDVKMKEKGDIPEGYSVSREKKERFSLILESASTNQTSMYLCASSLTGRAGELFFGEGSRLTVL.

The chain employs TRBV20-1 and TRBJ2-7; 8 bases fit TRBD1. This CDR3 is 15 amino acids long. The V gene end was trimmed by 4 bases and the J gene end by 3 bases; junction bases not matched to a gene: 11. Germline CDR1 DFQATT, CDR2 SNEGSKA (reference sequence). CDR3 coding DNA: TGCAGTGCTACAGGACAGGGTGCAACCATCTACGAGCAGTACTTC. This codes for CSATGQGATIYEQYF.

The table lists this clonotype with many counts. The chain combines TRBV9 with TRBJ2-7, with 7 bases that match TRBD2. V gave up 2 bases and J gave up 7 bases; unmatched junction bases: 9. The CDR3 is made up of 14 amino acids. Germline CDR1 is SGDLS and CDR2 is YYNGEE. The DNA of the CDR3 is TGTGCCAGCAGCGTTTACATAGCGGGCGGTGAGCAGTACTTC. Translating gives CASSVYIAGGEQYF.

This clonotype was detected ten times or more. CDR3 region: CAISERQGPNYGYTF. CDR3 nucleotides: TGTGCCATCAGTGAGAGACAGGGACCTAACTATGGCTACACCTTC. The rearrangement links TRBV10-3 to TRBJ1-2, with 7 bases identical to TRBD1. CDR1 and CDR2 from the germline V gene are ENHRY and SYGVKD. J lost 0 bases, V lost 2 bases, and 3 bases had no gene match. This CDR3 spans 15 amino acids.

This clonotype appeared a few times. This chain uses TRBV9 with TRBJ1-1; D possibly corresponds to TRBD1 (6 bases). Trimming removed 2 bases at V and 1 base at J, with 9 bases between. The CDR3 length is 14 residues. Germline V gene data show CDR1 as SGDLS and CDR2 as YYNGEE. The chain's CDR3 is CASSVKDRNTEAFF. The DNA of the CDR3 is TGTGCCAGCAGCGTCAAGGACAGGAACACTGAAGCTTTCTTT.

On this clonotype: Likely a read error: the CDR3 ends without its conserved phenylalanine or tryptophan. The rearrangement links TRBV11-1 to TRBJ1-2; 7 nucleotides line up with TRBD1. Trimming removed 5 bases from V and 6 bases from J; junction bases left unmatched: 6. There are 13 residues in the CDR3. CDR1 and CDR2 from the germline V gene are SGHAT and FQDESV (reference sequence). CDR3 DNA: TGTGCCAGCAGCCGCACAGGGGCTGATGGCTACACCTCC. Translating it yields CASSRTGADGYTS.

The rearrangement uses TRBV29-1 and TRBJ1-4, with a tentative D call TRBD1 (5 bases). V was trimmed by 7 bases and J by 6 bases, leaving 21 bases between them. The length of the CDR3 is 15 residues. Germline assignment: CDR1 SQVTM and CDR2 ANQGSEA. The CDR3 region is CSATLRGGLDEKLFF. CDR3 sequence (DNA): TGCAGCGCCACGCTGCGGGGGGGATTAGATGAAAAACTGTTTTTT.

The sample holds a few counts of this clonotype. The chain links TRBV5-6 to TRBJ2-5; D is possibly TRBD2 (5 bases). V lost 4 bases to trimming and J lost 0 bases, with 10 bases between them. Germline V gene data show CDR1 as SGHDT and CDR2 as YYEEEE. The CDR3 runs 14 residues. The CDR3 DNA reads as TGTGCCAGCAGCCGGGATCCGTACCAAGAGACCCAGTACTTC. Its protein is CASSRDPYQETQYF.

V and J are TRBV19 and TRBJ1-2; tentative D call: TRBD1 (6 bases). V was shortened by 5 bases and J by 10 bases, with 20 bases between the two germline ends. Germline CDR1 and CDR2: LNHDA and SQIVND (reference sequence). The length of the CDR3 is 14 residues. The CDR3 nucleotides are TGTGCCAGTAGTCCCACGGAGGACAGAGCGGACTACACCTTC. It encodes CASSPTEDRADYTF.

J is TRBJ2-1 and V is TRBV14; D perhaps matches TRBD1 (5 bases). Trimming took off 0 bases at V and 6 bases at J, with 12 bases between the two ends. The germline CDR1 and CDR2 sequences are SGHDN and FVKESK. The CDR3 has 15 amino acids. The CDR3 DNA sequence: TGTGCCAGCAGCCAAGATTTGACAGACGTCAATGAGCAGTTCTTC. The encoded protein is CASSQDLTDVNEQFF.

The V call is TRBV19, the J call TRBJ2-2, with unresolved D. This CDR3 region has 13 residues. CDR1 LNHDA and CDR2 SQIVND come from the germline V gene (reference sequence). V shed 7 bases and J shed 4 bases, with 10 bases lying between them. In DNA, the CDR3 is TGTGCCAGTACTCTAGGTATCACCGGGGAGCTGTTTTTT. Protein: CASTLGITGELFF.

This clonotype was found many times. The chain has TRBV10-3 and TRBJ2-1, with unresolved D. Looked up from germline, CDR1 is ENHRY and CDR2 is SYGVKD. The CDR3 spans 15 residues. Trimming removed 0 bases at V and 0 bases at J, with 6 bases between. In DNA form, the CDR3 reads TGTGCCATCAGTGAGTCACAAAGCTCCTACAATGAGCAGTTCTTC. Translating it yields CAISESQSSYNEQFF.

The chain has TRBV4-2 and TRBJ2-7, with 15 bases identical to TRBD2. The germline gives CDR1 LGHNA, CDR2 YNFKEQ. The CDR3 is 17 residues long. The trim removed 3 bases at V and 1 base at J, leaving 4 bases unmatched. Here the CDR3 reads CASSQFGTSGGSYEQYF. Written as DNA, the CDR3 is TGTGCCAGCAGCCAGTTTGGGACTAGCGGGGGGTCCTACGAGCAGTACTTC.

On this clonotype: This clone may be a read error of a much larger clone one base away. The CDR3: CSGMQGAYEQYF. CDR3 coding DNA: TGCAGTGGTATGCAGGGGGCCTACGAGCAGTACTTC. The chain is built from TRBV20-1 and TRBJ2-7, with 7 bases aligning to TRBD1. The CDR3 contains 12 residues. V lost 7 bases, J lost 2 bases, and 5 bases stayed unmatched. Germline V CDR1 and CDR2: DFQATT, SNEGSKA (reference sequence).

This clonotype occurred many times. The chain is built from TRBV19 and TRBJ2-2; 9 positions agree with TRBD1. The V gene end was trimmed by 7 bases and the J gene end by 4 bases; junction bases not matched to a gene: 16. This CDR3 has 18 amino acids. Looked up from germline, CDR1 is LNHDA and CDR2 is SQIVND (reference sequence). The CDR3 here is CASTISRGTGKATGELFF. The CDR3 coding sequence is TGTGCCAGTACCATAAGTAGGGGGACAGGGAAAGCCACCGGGGAGCTGTTTTTT.

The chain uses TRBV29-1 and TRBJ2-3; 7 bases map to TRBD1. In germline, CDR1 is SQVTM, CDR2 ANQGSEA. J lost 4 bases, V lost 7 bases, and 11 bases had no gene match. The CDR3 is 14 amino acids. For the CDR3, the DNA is TGCAGCGCGATCCGGGACAGTCAAGCAGATACGCAGTATTTT. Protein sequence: CSAIRDSQADTQYF.

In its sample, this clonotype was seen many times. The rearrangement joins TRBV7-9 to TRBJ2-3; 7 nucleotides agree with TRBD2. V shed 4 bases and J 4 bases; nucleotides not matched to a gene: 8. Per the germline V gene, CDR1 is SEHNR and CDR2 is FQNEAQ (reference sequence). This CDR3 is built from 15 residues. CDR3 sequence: CASSSRGGLADTQYF. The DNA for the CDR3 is TGTGCCAGCAGCTCACGGGGCGGACTAGCAGATACGCAGTATTTT.

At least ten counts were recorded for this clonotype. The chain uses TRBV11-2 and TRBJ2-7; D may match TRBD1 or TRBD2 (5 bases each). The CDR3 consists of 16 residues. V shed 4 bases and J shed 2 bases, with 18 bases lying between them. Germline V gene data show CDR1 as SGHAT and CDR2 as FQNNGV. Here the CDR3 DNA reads TGTGCCAGCAGCTCACCGCCGGGGCCCGGGCCCTACGAGCAGTACTTC. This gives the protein CASSSPPGPGPYEQYF.

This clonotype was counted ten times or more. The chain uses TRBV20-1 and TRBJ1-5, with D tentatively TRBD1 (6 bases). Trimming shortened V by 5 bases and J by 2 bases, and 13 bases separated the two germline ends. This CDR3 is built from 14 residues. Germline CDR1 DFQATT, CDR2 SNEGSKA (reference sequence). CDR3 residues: CSALQGSGNQPQHF. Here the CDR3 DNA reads TGCAGTGCTTTACAGGGTTCAGGCAATCAGCCCCAGCATTTT.

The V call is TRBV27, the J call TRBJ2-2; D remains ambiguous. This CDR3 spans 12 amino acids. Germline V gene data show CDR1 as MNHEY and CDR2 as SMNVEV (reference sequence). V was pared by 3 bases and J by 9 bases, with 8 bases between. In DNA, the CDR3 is TGTGCCAGCAGTTTTAGTCGGAGGGAGCTGTTTTTT. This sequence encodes CASSFSRRELFF.

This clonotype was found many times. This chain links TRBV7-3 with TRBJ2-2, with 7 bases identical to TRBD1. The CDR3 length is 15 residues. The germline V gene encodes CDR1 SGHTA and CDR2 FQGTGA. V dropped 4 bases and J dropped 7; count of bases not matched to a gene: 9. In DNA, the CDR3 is TGTGCCAGCAGCTCTACTCGACAGGGCGGCGGGGAGCTGTTTTTT. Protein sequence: CASSSTRQGGGELFF.

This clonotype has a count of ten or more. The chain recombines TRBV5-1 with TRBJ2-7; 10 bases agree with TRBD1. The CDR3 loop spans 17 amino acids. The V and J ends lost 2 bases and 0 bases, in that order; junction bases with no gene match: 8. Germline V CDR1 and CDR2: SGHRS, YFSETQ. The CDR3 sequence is CASSLEPGTGVSYEQYF. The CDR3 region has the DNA TGCGCCAGCAGCTTAGAACCCGGGACAGGGGTCTCCTACGAGCAGTACTTC.

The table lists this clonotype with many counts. Here the CDR3 reads CASSPGTGIDTQYF. CDR3 DNA sequence: TGTGCCAGCAGCCCAGGGACAGGGATAGATACGCAGTATTTT. The V gene is TRBV7-2, the J gene TRBJ2-3, with 9 bases aligning to TRBD1. The germline CDR1 and CDR2 sequences are SGHTA and FQGNSA. The junction had 5 bases not matched to a gene; V was cut back by 5 bases and J by 5 bases. The CDR3 is made up of 14 amino acids.

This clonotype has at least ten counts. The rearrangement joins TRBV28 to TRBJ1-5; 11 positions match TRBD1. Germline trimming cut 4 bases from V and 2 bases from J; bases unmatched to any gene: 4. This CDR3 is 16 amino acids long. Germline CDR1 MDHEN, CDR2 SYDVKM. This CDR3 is CASSWTGGSGNQPQHF. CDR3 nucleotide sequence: TGTGCCAGCAGTTGGACAGGGGGCTCGGGCAATCAGCCCCAGCATTTT.

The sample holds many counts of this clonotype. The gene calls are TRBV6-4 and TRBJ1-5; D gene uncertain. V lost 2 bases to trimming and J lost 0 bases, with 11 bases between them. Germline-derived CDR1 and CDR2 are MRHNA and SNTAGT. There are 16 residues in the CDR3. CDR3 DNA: TGTGCCAGCAGTGACCCATCTGACTGTAGCAATCAGCCCCAGCATTTT. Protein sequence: CASSDPSDCSNQPQHF.